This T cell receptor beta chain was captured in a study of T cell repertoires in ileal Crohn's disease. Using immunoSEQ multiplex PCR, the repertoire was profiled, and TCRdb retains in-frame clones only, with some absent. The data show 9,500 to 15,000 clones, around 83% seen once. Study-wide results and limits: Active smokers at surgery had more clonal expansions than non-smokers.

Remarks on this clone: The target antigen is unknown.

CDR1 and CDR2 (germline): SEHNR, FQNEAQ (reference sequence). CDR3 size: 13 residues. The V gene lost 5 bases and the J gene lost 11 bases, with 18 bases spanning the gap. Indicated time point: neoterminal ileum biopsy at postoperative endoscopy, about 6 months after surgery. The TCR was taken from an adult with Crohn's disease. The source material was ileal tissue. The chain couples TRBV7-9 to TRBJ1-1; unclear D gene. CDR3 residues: CASSTQSSRRAFF. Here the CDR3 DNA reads TGTGCCAGCAGCACCCAATCCTCTCGGCGGGCTTTCTTT.